This TCR beta chain was identified during a study of shared clonotypes between healthy human individuals. Broader study findings: Naive subsets usually exceeded memory subsets in estimated richness.

Nashville, Tennessee was home to all donors, who were Caucasian adults. The V and J ends lost 3 bases and 7 bases respectively, with 10 bases between them. CDR3 length: 12 residues. Germline lookup yields CDR1 KGHSH and CDR2 LQKENI. Genomic DNA of each subset was evenly split across several immunoSEQ plates. Using immunoSEQ multiplex PCR, the repertoire was profiled, and TCRdb retains in-frame clones only, with some absent. The sample holds about 2.3 million clones, approximately 93% seen once. In the case of this clone: The target antigen is unknown.

The receptor's source is a man aged 18 to 29 in good health. Some clones in this sample may be carry-over from other donors' samples. V usage is TRBV18 and J usage is TRBJ2-7; D may be TRBD1 or TRBD2 (5 bases each). The sample was naive CD4+ T cells from PBMCs. Specified subset: CD45RA+ positively selected. CDR3 amino acids: CASSPAREEQYF. The CDR3 DNA follows: TGTGCCAGCTCACCGGCCAGGGAGGAGCAGTACTTC.